A single sample is the source of the 11 T cell receptor beta chains below, sequenced in a study of T cell responses to AZD1222 COVID-19 vaccine. Libraries were prepared by immunoSEQ multiplex PCR; TCRdb keeps only in-frame clonotypes and omits some of them. The sample includes 130,000 to 150,000 clones, about 92% of them seen just once. Sample: peripheral blood, taken on day 0 of AZD1222 vaccination. These receptors were collected from an adult in good health.

V is TRBV5-1 and J is TRBJ2-7; D may be TRBD1 (6 bases). V lost 4 bases and J 0 bases, leaving 14 bases between the germline ends. The germline gives CDR1 SGHRS, CDR2 YFSETQ. The CDR3 is 15 residues long. CDR3 in amino acids: CASSGSGESSYEQYF. The CDR3 region has the DNA TGCGCCAGCAGCGGGTCAGGGGAGAGCTCCTACGAGCAGTACTTC.

This clone was recorded a few times. This rearrangement joins TRBV5-8 to TRBJ2-7, with 8 bases fitting TRBD1. Germline CDR1 SGHTS, CDR2 YDEGEE. The CDR3 consists of 14 residues. Germline trimming cut 2 bases from V and 2 bases from J; bases unmatched to any gene: 3. CDR3: CASSFRDRTYEQYF. The DNA for the CDR3 is TGTGCCAGCAGCTTCCGGGACAGGACCTACGAGCAGTACTTC. Using reference TRBV5-8 and TRBJ2-7 for the parts outside the CDR3, the full variable domain is EAGVTQSPTHLIKTRGQQATLRCSPISGHTSVYWYQQALGLGLQFLLWYDEGEERNRGNFPPRFSGRQFPNYSSELNVNALELEDSALYLCASSFRDRTYEQYFGPGTRLTVT.

The V gene is TRBV7-9, the J gene TRBJ1-6, with 7 nucleotides matching TRBD1. With 3 bases clipped from V and 9 bases from J, the junction kept 5 bases outside the gene matches. Germline V CDR1 and CDR2: SEHNR, FQNEAQ (reference sequence). The CDR3 loop spans 14 amino acids. The DNA for the CDR3 is TGTGCCAGCAGCTTCTCGGGACAGACTTCACCCCTCCACTTT. It translates to CASSFSGQTSPLHF.

The chain recombines TRBV19 with TRBJ1-1, with D tentatively TRBD1 (5 bases). With 7 bases removed from V and 2 bases from J, the gap between germline ends came to 14 bases. CDR1 and CDR2 (germline): LNHDA, SQIVND (reference sequence). The CDR3 loop spans 14 amino acids. The CDR3 loop is CASIRDALNTEAFF. CDR3 DNA sequence: TGTGCCAGTATAAGGGACGCGCTTAACACTGAAGCTTTCTTT.

This clone has a single count. CDR3 protein: CATKTGGAVYGYTF. CDR3 sequence (DNA): TGTGCCACCAAAACAGGGGGCGCAGTCTATGGCTACACCTTC. This chain links TRBV6-5 with TRBJ1-2, with 9 nucleotides matching TRBD1. Trimming at V came to 10 bases and at J to 4 bases, leaving 10 bases not matched to a gene. The CDR3 has 14 amino acids. Germline CDR1 reads MNHEY; CDR2 reads SVGAGI.

The gene calls are TRBV29-1 and TRBJ1-6; D perhaps matches TRBD1 (6 bases). The V gene lost 6 bases and the J gene lost 13 bases, with 25 bases spanning the gap. Germline V lookup: CDR1 SQVTM, CDR2 ANQGSEA. The CDR3 spans 15 residues. This CDR3 reads CSVADGQGGGQPLHF. The CDR3 region has the DNA TGCAGCGTCGCGGATGGTCAAGGGGGTGGGCAGCCCCTCCACTTT.

The chain recombines TRBV2 with TRBJ2-3; D uncertain. This CDR3 spans 13 amino acids. Germline-derived CDR1 and CDR2 are SNHLY and FYNNEI. Trimming shortened V by 6 bases and J by 1 base, and 8 bases separated the two germline ends. The CDR3 nucleotides are TGTGCCAGCAGCGTCGACGGCACAGATACGCAGTATTTT. Translated: CASSVDGTDTQYF.

The V gene is TRBV13, the J gene TRBJ2-1; D is unclear. The CDR3 is 14 residues long. The V gene's germline CDR1 is PRHDT and CDR2 FYEKMQ (reference sequence). V lost 5 bases, J lost 4 bases, and 12 bases lay in between. CDR3 residues: CASSPGLGYNEQFF. CDR3 coding DNA: TGTGCCAGCAGCCCCGGGTTGGGTTACAATGAGCAGTTCTTC.

The rearrangement links TRBV30 to TRBJ2-1, with D hard to call. Germline CDR1 and CDR2: GTSNPN and SVGIG (reference sequence). This CDR3 comprises 11 residues. Deletions cut 0 bases from V and 9 bases from J, with 6 bases between. CDR3 region: CAWSVLGEQFF. The CDR3 DNA is TGTGCCTGGAGTGTACTTGGTGAGCAGTTCTTC.

The rearrangement uses TRBV2 and TRBJ1-1; D is perhaps TRBD1 (5 bases). CDR1 is SNHLY and CDR2 is FYNNEI in the germline V gene. The V and J ends lost 7 bases and 0 bases respectively, with 15 bases between them. CDR3 length: 15 amino acids. CDR3 protein: CASKGFNTVNTEAFF. The DNA of the CDR3 is TGTGCCAGCAAGGGGTTCAACACCGTGAACACTGAAGCTTTCTTT.

V usage is TRBV7-3 and J usage is TRBJ1-6; no definite D call. With 2 bases removed from V and 3 bases from J, the gap between germline ends came to 8 bases. The CDR3 sequence is 15 residues long. Germline-derived CDR1 and CDR2 are SGHTA and FQGTGA. CDR3 protein: CASSLFSDYNSPLHF. The CDR3 bases are TGTGCCAGCAGCTTATTTTCGGACTATAATTCACCCCTCCACTTT.